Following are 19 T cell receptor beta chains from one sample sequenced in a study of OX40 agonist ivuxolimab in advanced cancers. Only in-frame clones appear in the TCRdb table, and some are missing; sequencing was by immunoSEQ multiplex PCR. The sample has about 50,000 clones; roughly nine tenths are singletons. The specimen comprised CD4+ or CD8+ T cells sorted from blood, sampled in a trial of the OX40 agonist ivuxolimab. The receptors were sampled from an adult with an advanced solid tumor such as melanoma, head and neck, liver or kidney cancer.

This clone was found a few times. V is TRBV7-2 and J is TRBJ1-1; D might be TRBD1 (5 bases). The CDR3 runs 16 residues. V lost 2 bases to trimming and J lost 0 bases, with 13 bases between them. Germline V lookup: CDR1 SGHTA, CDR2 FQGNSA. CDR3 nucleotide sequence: TGTGCCAGCAGCTTAAGACCCGCAGGGCTGAACACTGAAGCTTTCTTT. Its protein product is CASSLRPAGLNTEAFF.

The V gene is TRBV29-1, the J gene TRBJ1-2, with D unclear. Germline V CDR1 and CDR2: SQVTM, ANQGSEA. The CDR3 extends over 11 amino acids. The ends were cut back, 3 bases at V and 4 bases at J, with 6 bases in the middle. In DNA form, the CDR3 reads TGCAGCGTTGAGTCGGCCTATGGCTACACCTTC. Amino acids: CSVESAYGYTF. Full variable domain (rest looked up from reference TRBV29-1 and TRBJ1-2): SAVISQKPSRDICQRGTSLTIQCQVDSQVTMMFWYRQQPGQSLTLIATANQGSEATYESGFVIDKFPISRPNLTFSTLTVSNMSPEDSSIYLCSVESAYGYTFGSGTRLTVV.

CDR3 region: CASSLVQYGYTF. CDR3 sequence (DNA): TGTGCCAGCAGCTTGGTTCAGTATGGCTACACCTTC. The chain combines TRBV5-6 with TRBJ1-2; no reliable D call. CDR1 is SGHDT and CDR2 is YYEEEE in the germline V gene. Deletions cut 0 bases from V and 5 bases from J, with 5 bases between. CDR3 size: 12 residues.

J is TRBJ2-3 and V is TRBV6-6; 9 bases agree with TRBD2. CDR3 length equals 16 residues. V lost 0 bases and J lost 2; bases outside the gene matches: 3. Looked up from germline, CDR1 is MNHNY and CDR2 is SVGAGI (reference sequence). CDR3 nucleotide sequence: TGTGCCAGCAGTTACTCTCCTAGCGGGGACACAGATACGCAGTATTTT. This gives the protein CASSYSPSGDTDTQYF.

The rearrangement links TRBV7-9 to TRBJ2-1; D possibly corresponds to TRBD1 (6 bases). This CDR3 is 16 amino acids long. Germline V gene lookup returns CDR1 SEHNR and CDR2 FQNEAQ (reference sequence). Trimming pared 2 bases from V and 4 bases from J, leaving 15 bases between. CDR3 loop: CASSLKDSSPYNEQFF. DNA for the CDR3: TGTGCCAGCAGCTTAAAGGACAGTTCCCCTTACAATGAGCAGTTCTTC.

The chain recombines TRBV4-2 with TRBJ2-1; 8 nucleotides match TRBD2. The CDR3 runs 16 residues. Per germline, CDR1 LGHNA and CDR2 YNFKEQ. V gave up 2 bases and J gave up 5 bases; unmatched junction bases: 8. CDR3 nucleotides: TGTGCCAGCAGCCAACTCATAGCGGGATTAAACAATGAGCAGTTCTTC. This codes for CASSQLIAGLNNEQFF.

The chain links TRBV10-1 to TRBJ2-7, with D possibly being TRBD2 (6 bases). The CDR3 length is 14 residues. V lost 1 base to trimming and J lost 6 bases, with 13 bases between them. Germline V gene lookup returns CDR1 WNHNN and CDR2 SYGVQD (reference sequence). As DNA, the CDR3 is TGCGCCAGCAGTGAGTTTGGCTTGGAGGGCGAGCAGTACTTC. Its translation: CASSEFGLEGEQYF.

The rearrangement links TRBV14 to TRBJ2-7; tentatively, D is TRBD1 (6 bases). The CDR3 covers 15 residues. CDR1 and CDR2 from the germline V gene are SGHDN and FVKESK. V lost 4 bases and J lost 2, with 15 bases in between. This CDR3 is CASSLPGQLTYEQYF. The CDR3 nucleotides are TGTGCCAGCAGCCTTCCCGGACAGTTAACCTACGAGCAGTACTTC.

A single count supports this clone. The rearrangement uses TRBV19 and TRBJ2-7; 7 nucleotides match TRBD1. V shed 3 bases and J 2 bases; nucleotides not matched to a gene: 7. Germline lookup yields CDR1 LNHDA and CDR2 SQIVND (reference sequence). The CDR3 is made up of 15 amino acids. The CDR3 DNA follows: TGTGCCAGTAGTATGGCGAGGACAGGCACCTACGAGCAGTACTTC. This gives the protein CASSMARTGTYEQYF.

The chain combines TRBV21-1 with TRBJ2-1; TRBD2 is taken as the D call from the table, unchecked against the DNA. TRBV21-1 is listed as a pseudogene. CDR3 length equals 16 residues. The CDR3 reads CASSSKLAGRGNEQFF. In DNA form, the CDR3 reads TGTGCCAGCAGCAGTAAACTAGCGGGAAGAGGCAATGAGCAGTTCTTC.

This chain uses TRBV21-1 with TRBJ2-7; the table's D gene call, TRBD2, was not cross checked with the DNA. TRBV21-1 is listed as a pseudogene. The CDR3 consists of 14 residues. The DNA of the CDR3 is TGTGCCAGCAGCAGACTAGCGGGGGACCACGAGCAGTACTTC. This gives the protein CASSRLAGDHEQYF.

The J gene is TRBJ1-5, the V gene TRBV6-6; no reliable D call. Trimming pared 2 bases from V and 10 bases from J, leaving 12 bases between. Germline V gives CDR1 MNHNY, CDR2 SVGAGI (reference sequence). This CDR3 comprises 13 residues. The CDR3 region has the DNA TGTGCCAGCAGTTACGGGTCGAGGGATCCCCAGCATTTT. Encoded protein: CASSYGSRDPQHF.

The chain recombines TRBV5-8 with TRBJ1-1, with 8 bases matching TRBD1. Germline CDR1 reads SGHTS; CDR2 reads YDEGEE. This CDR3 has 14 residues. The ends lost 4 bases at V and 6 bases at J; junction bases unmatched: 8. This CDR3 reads CASSTGTTGAEAFF. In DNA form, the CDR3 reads TGTGCCAGCAGCACCGGTACGACAGGGGCTGAAGCTTTCTTT.

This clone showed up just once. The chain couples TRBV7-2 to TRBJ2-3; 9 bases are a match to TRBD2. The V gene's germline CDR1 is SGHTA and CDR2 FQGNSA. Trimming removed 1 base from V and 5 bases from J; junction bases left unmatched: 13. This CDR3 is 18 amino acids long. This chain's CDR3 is CASSLVGFRGGALDTQYF. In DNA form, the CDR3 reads TGTGCCAGCAGCTTAGTCGGGTTTCGCGGGGGGGCGTTAGATACGCAGTATTTT. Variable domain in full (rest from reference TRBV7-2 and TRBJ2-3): GAGVSQSPSNKVTEKGKDVELRCDPISGHTALYWYRQSLGQGLEFLIYFQGNSAPDKSGLPSDRFSAERTGGSVSTLTIQRTQQEDSAVYLCASSLVGFRGGALDTQYFGPGTRLTVL.

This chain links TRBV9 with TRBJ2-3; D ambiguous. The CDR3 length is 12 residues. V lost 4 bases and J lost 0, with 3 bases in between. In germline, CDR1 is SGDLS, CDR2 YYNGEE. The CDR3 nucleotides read TGTGCCAGCAGCCCCAGCACAGATACGCAGTATTTT. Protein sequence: CASSPSTDTQYF.

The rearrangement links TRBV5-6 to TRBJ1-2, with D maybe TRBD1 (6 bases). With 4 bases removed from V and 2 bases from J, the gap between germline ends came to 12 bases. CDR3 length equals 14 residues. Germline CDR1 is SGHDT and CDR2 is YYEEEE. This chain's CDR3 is CASSRTGQNYGYTF. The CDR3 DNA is TGTGCCAGCAGCCGAACGGGACAAAACTATGGCTACACCTTC.

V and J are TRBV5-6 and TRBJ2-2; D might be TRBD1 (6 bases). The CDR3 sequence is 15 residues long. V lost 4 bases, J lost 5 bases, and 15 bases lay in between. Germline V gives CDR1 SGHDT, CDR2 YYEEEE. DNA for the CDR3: TGTGCCAGCAGCCAAATTAAAACAGGGACCGGGGAGCTGTTTTTT. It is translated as CASSQIKTGTGELFF.

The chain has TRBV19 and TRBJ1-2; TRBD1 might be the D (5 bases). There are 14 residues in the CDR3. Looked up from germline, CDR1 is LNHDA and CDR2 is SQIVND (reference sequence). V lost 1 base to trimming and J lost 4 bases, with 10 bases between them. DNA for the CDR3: TGTGCCAGTAGTATAGTTGGGGGAATCTATGGCTACACCTTC. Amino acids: CASSIVGGIYGYTF. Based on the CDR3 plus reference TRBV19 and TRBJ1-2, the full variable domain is DGGITQSPKYLFRKEGQNVTLSCEQNLNHDAMYWYRQDPGQGLRLIYYSQIVNDFQKGDIAEGYSVSREKKESFPLTVTSAQKNPTAFYLCASSIVGGIYGYTFGSGTRLTVV.

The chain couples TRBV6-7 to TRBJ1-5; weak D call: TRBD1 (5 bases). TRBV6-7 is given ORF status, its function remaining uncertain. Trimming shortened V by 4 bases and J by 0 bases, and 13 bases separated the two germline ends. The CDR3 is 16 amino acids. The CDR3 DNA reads TGTGCCAGCAGTTTCCTCCGGGGGGATAGCAATCAGCCCCAGCATTTT. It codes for CASSFLRGDSNQPQHF.